The TCR beta chain under discussion was sequenced for a study of CD8 T cells in ankylosing spondylitis. Study-wide results and caveats: Among TCR beta sequences, a motif of roughly 8 highly homologous variants appeared characteristic of ankylosing spondylitis blood. Significant enrichment of disease-linked clones was reported in matched ankylosing spondylitis synovial fluid.

The trim removed 6 bases at V and 0 bases at J, leaving 4 bases unmatched. The length of the CDR3 is 14 residues. Germline CDR1 DFQATT, CDR2 SNEGSKA (reference sequence). This clonotype was recorded a few times. Its antigen is not identified. One entry per CDR3 protein, called by TCRdb with MiXCR from the 5' RACE reads. The profile covers 400,000 to 450,000 distinct CDR3 sequences, with 17% appearing a single time and approximately 0.93% taken by the ten largest. The chain joins TRBV20-1 to TRBJ2-1; 8 nucleotides line up with TRBD2. Source material: blood, either unsorted or a sorted T cell fraction (not recorded which). This receptor was taken from a male donor with ankylosing spondylitis. CDR3 residues: CSAAAGGSYNEQFF. CDR3 bases: TGCAGTGCCGCTGCGGGGGGCTCCTACAATGAGCAGTTCTTC.